Listed below are T cell receptor beta chains from one sample, sequenced in a study of graft-versus-host responses after intestinal transplantation. TCRdb's copy holds only in-frame clones and misses some; the assay was immunoSEQ multiplex PCR. Here the sample spans around 40,000 clones, approximately 94% being singletons. Their specific antigens are unknown. Here the sequenced sample was unstimulated CD4+ T cells sorted from spleen or lymph node cells, taken before transplant. The receptors were gathered from a human donor who was the organ donor for an intestinal transplant. CDR3s include the opening cysteine and the closing phenylalanine or tryptophan. D genes are given only for firm matches. Rows give clone size only sometimes, using once, few, many, or a class for an expanded clone.

. 13 TRBJ2-7 TRBV5-6 TRBD1 TGTGCCAGCGGGCAGGGGGCTCGGTACGAGCAGTACTTC CASGQGARYEQYF
. 15 TRBJ1-1 TRBV18 . TGTGCCAGCTCACCAAGGACAGCTATGGGCACTGAAGCTTTCTTT CASSPRTAMGTEAFF
. 15 TRBJ1-5 TRBV28 . TGTGCCAGCAGTTTAAGGGGACTACTAAATCAGCCCCAGCATTTT CASSLRGLLNQPQHF
. 15 TRBJ1-1 TRBV15 . TGTGCCACCAGCAGAGACTTCCAGGGGAACACTGAAGCTTTCTTT CATSRDFQGNTEAFF
. 16 TRBJ1-1 TRBV19 TRBD1 TGTGCCAGTAGATACCGGGACAGGGGATCGAACACTGAAGCTTTCTTT CASRYRDRGSNTEAFF
. 10 TRBJ2-1 TRBV11-3 . TGTGCCAGCAGCTGCAATGAGCAGTTCTTC CASSCNEQFF
. 11 TRBJ1-1 TRBV6-6 . TGTGCCAGCAGCGACATCCCGGAAGCTTTCTTT CASSDIPEAFF
once 15 TRBJ2-1 TRBV19 TRBD1 TGTGCCAGTAGTCCCCGACAGGGGAACTACAATGAGCAGTTCTTC CASSPRQGNYNEQFF
. 17 TRBJ2-3 TRBV4-3 . TGCGCCAGCAGCCAAGGTTTCGGGACTTTTAGCACAGATACGCAGTATTTT CASSQGFGTFSTDTQYF
. 18 TRBJ2-7 TRBV5-8 TRBD2 TGTGCCAGCAGCTTGTTGGGACTAGCGGGGGGGAGCTCCTACGAGCAGTACTTC CASSLLGLAGGSSYEQYF
. 15 TRBJ1-2 TRBV5-4 TRBD1 TGTGCCAGCAGCACCGGACAGGCCTCTAACTATGGCTACACCTTC CASSTGQASNYGYTF
. 16 TRBJ2-3 TRBV5-6 TRBD2 TGTGCCAGCAGCTTGACTAGCGGGGGTCGCACAGATACGCAGTATTTT CASSLTSGGRTDTQYF
. 14 TRBJ1-1 TRBV5-4 . TGTGCCAGCAGCTTTTTGACTGAAAACACTGAAGCTTTCTTT CASSFLTENTEAFF
. 16 TRBJ1-2 TRBV27 . TGTGCCAGCAGTTTAGTCCCCCTCGGGGGTTCCTATGGCTACACCTTC CASSLVPLGGSYGYTF
. 13 TRBJ1-2 TRBV6-1 . TGTGCCAGCAGGTACCATGCGAACTATGGCTACACCTTC CASRYHANYGYTF
once 14 TRBJ2-7 TRBV10-1 TRBD1 TGCGCCACCTTACCGGGACAGGGGTACTACGAGCAGTACTTC CATLPGQGYYEQYF
. 14 TRBJ1-3 TRBV6-5 TRBD1 TGTGCCAGCAGTCCAGGGACAGGGAGAAACACCATATATTTT CASSPGTGRNTIYF
. 17 TRBJ1-1 TRBV1 . TGCACCAGCAGCCAAGAGCTCTACATAACAGGGAACCCTGAAGCTTTCTTT CTSSQELYITGNPEAFF
. 15 TRBJ2-1 TRBV18 TRBD2 TGTGCCAGCTCACCACGGGGTAGCGGGGGAGGTGAGCAGTTCTTC CASSPRGSGGGEQFF
. 13 TRBJ2-7 TRBV29-1 TRBD2 TGCAGCGCGGCCGGGACTAGCGCGTACGAGCAGTACTTC CSAAGTSAYEQYF
. 15 TRBJ1-2 TRBV6-5 . TGTGCCAGCAGGACCCAGTGGGAGGGGCACTATGGCTACACCTTC CASRTQWEGHYGYTF
once 15 TRBJ1-6 TRBV18 . TGTGCCAGCTCATCGCCTAGGACAGATAATTCACCCCTCCACTTT CASSSPRTDNSPLHF
. 15 TRBJ1-2 TRBV6-1 TRBD1 TGTGCCAGCAGTGAGGGGACAGGGGCCAACTATGGCTACACCTTC CASSEGTGANYGYTF
once 13 TRBJ1-2 TRBV19 TRBD1 TGTGCCAGTACCCCGACAGGGAGGTATGGCTACACCTTC CASTPTGRYGYTF
once 13 TRBJ2-7 TRBV6-1 . TGTGCCAGCAGTCCTCCGACAGGATACGAGCAGTACTTC CASSPPTGYEQYF
. 13 TRBJ1-2 TRBV2 . TGTGCCAGCAGTGAGCCGACCGGATTGGGCTACACCTTC CASSEPTGLGYTF
. 14 TRBJ2-2 TRBV6-1 . TGTGCCAGCAACCCGGGACGGTACACCGGGGAGCTGTTTTTT CASNPGRYTGELFF
. 16 TRBJ1-3 TRBV4-3 . TGCGCCAGCAGCCAAGAGGCCCCGGGGGCTGGAAACACCATATATTTT CASSQEAPGAGNTIYF
. 15 TRBJ2-2 TRBV7-6 . TGTGCCAGCAGCCCCGAGCCTAGCGTCACCGGGGAGCTGTTTTTT CASSPEPSVTGELFF
. 15 TRBJ2-3 TRBV6-1 TRBD1 TGTGCCAGCAGGGACCACAGGGGCCGGACAGATACGCAGTATTTT CASRDHRGRTDTQYF
. 14 TRBJ2-7 TRBV5-1 . TGCGCCAGCAGCTTAGGGGTTGGGTCCTACGAGCAGTACTTC CASSLGVGSYEQYF
. 14 TRBJ1-3 TRBV7-2 TRBD1 TGTGCCAGCAGCCGACAGGGCTCAGGAAACACCATATATTTT CASSRQGSGNTIYF
. 16 TRBJ2-2 TRBV10-1 TRBD1 TGCGCCAGCACTCCTTTCAGGGGACAGGGGACCGGGGAGCTGTTTTTT CASTPFRGQGTGELFF
. 17 TRBJ2-3 TRBV25-1 . TGTGCCAGCAGTGAACAGACCGGGACACCTAGCACAGATACGCAGTATTTT CASSEQTGTPSTDTQYF
once 12 TRBJ1-6 TRBV6-5 . TGTGCCAGCAGTAAAGGGGTTTCACCCCTCCACTTT CASSKGVSPLHF
. 15 TRBJ1-2 TRBV7-2 . TGTGCCAGCAGCTTAGACGGTCGGGCTCTCTATGGCTACACCTTC CASSLDGRALYGYTF
. 13 TRBJ2-7 TRBV6-1 . TGTGCCAGCAGTGAATTTCGCAGGGTCGAGCAGTACTTC CASSEFRRVEQYF
. 14 TRBJ2-7 TRBV19 TRBD1 TGTGCCAGTAGCCCCGACAGGGCCGCCTACGAGCAGTACTTC CASSPDRAAYEQYF
. 13 TRBJ2-1 TRBV25-1 . TGTGCCAGCACCTCAGGATTACCCAATGAGCAGTTCTTC CASTSGLPNEQFF
few 16 TRBJ2-2 TRBV6-6 TRBD2 TGTGCCAGCAGTTACCGGGGGGGAGCTAACACCGGGGAGCTGTTTTTT CASSYRGGANTGELFF
once 16 TRBJ2-1 TRBV11-2 TRBD2 TGTGCCAGCAGCTTTGGGGCTAGCGGGGGGGTCAATGAGCAGTTCTTC CASSFGASGGVNEQFF
. 15 TRBJ2-7 TRBV4-1 TRBD1 TGCGCCAGCAGCCAAATAGACAGGGACTCCTACGAGCAGTACTTC CASSQIDRDSYEQYF
. 12 TRBJ1-2 TRBV11-2 . TGTGCCAGCAGCTTTCCTAACTATGGCTACACCTTC CASSFPNYGYTF
. 13 TRBJ1-2 TRBV5-1 . TGCGCCAGCAGCTTGACAGGGCTATATGGCTACACCTTC CASSLTGLYGYTF
. 15 TRBJ1-1 TRBV11-2 . TGTGCCAGCAGCCCTAGGATAGGGGGTAACTCTGAAACTTTCTTT CASSPRIGGNSETFF
. 13 TRBJ1-6 TRBV25-1 . TGTGCCAGCAGTGGGACCTATAATTCACCCCTCCACTTT CASSGTYNSPLHF
. 15 TRBJ2-5 TRBV5-1 . TGCGCCAGCAGCTTGGAACCGGGCCTGGGAGAGACCCAGTACTTC CASSLEPGLGETQYF
. 17 TRBJ2-2 TRBV7-2 TRBD2 TGTGCCAGCAGCTTAGGGTTACTAGCGGGGTACACCGGGGAGCTGTTTTTT CASSLGLLAGYTGELFF
. 16 TRBJ1-2 TRBV19 TRBD1 TGTGCCAGTAGTATAGCCGGACAGGGTAGGATCTATGGCTACACCTTC CASSIAGQGRIYGYTF
. 14 TRBJ2-7 TRBV27 . TGTGCCAGCAGTTTATCAGCAGGGCTAGGCGAGCAGTACTTC CASSLSAGLGEQYF
. 11 TRBJ1-2 TRBV20-1 . TGCAGTGCTAGAACCCCCGTGCACTACACCTTC CSARTPVHYTF
. 13 TRBJ2-7 TRBV7-9 . TGTGCCAGCAGCTCCGGCCGCTGGGGCGAGCAGTACTTC CASSSGRWGEQYF
. 14 TRBJ2-5 TRBV5-4 TRBD2 TGTGCCAACAGCCCGGGACTAGCGGGGGAGACCCAGTACTTC CANSPGLAGETQYF
. 15 TRBJ1-5 TRBV19 TRBD1 TGTGCCAGTAGTTACCGGGACAGGGGCAATCAGCCCCAGCATTTT CASSYRDRGNQPQHF
. 13 TRBJ2-7 TRBV11-2 . TGTGCCAGCAGCTTGTGGAGCTCCTACGAGCAGTACTTC CASSLWSSYEQYF